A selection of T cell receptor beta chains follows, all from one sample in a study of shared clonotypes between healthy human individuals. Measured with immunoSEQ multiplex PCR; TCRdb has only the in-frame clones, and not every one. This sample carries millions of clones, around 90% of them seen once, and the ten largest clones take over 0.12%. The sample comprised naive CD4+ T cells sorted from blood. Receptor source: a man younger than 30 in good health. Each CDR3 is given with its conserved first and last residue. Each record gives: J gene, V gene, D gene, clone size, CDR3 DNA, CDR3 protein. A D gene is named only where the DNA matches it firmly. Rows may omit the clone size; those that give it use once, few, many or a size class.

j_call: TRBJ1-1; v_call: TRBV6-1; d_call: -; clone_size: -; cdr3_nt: TGTGCCAGCACCATAGGGGGGATGCCTGAAGCTTTCTTT; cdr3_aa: CASTIGGMPEAFF
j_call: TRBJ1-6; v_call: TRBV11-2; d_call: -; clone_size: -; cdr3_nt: TGTGCCAGCAACTGGCCGGGGAGGGATAATTCACCCCTCCACTTT; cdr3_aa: CASNWPGRDNSPLHF
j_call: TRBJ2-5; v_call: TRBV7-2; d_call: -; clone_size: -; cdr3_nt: TGTGCCAGCAGCCCGAGAGATGACCAGTACTTC; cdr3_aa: CASSPRDDQYF
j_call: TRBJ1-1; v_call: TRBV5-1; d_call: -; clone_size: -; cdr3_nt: TGCGCCAGCAGCTTGGACCGGGGGGAAGCTTTCTTT; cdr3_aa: CASSLDRGEAFF
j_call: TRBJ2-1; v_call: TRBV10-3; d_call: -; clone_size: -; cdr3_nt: TGTGCCACGGGAATTTACAATGAGCAGTTCTTC; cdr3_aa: CATGIYNEQFF
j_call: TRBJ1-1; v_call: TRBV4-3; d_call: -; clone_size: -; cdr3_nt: TGCGCCAGCAGCCAGGGGACCACCAGGGCCGACACTGAAGCTTTCTTT; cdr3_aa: CASSQGTTRADTEAFF
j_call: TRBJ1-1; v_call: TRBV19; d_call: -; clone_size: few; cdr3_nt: TGTGCCAGTAGTGGAAACAGGGAGCTTTACACTGAAGCTTTCTTT; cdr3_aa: CASSGNRELYTEAFF
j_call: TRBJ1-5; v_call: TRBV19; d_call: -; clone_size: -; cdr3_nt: TGTGCCAGTAGTATGGTAGGGAAGCTGGATCAGCCCCAGCATTTT; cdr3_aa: CASSMVGKLDQPQHF
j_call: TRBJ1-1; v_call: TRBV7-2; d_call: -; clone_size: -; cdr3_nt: TGTGCCAGCAGCTTAGGTTATGCTGAAGCTTTCTTT; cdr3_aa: CASSLGYAEAFF
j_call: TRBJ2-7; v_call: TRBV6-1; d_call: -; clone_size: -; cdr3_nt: TGTGCCAGCAGTCTCGGCCGGGGCTACGAGCAGTACTTC; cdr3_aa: CASSLGRGYEQYF
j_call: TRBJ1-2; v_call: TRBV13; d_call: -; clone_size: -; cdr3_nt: TGTGCCAGCAGCTTAGGCCTTACGGGCGGGGCACAAGAAGGCTACACCTTC; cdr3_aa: CASSLGLTGGAQEGYTF
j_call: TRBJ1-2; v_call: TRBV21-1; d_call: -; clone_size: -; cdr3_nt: TGTGCCAGCAGCAAACACAACCAGGACATCTCATCTAACTATGGCTACACCTTC; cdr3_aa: CASSKHNQDISSNYGYTF
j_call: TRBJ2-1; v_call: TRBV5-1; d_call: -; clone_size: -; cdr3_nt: TGCGCCAGCAGCTTGGGGACAGCGTCCAACAATGAGCAGTTCTTC; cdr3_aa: CASSLGTASNNEQFF
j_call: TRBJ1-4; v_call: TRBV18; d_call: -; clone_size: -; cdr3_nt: TGTGCCAGCTCACCCGGGACCGCTAATGAAAAACTGTTTTTT; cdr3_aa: CASSPGTANEKLFF
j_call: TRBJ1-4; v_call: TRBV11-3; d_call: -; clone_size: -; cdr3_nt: TGTGCCAGCAGCGGAACTACAGGGTTAGCTAATGAAAAACTGTTTTTT; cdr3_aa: CASSGTTGLANEKLFF
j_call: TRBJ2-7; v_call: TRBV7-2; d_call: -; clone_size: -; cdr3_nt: TGTGCCAGCAGCTGGAGGGGGCGGGAGCGGGGCGAGCAGTACTTC; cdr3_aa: CASSWRGRERGEQYF
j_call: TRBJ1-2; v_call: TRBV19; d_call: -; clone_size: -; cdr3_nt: TGTGCCAGTAGTACTTACGGACAGCCGAACTATGGCTACACCTTC; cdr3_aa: CASSTYGQPNYGYTF
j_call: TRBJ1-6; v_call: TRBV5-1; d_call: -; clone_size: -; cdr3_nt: TGCGCCAGCAGCTTTACAGGCTCCCTTTTTGGTTCACCCCTCCACTTT; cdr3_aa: CASSFTGSLFGSPLHF
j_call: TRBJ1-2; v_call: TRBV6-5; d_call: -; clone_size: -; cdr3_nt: TGTGCCAGCAGTAACACAGGGTTCCATGGCTACACCTTC; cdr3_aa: CASSNTGFHGYTF
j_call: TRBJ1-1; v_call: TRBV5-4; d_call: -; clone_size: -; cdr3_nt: TGTGCCAGCACCGTCGATATTGGCACTGAAGCTTTCTTT; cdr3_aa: CASTVDIGTEAFF
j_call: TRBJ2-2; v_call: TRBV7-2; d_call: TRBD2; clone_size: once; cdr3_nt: TGTGCCAGCAGCTTAGCTAGCGGGATCGGCGGGGAGCTGTTTTTT; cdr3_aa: CASSLASGIGGELFF
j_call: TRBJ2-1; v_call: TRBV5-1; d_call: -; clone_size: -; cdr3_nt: TGCGCCAGCAGCTTGTGGGGTGTGGAAGGGTCCTACAATGAGCAGTTCTTC; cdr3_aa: CASSLWGVEGSYNEQFF
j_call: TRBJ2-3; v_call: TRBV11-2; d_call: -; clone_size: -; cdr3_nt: TGTGCCAGCAGCTCCCCGGCTTCCGGAGGGGGAGATACGCAGTATTTT; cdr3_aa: CASSSPASGGGDTQYF